The 7 T cell receptor beta chains reported below all come from one sample, sequenced in a study of T cells expressing NK-cell markers. TCRdb reanalyzed the 5' RACE reads, giving one entry per CDR3 protein sequence and no DNA. This sample carries roughly 180,000 distinct CDR3 sequences, with 20% going to the ten biggest clones. Source material: blood T cells: a sorted CD56 or NKG2C T cell subset, CD4+ or CD8+ T cells, or bulk PBMC T cells (not recorded which). All receptors come from a man aged 18 to 69 in good health.

The V gene is TRBV7-9, the J gene TRBJ2-2; TCRdb selects TRBD2, and the lack of DNA leaves this call unchecked. The CDR3 length is 17 residues. The germline CDR1 and CDR2 sequences are SEHNR and FQNEAQ (reference sequence). CDR3 protein: CASSARPRGGNTGELFF.

This chain joins TRBV12-3 or TRBV12-4 and TRBJ2-1; TCRdb names TRBD2, which stays unverified in the absence of DNA. The CDR3 has 18 residues. CDR3: CASSPPEDPWGWNNEQFF.

The chain recombines TRBV7-8 with TRBJ2-3; TCRdb proposes TRBD2, but this gene call is untestable without DNA. The germline CDR1 and CDR2 sequences are SGHVS and FQNEAQ. The CDR3 sequence is 15 residues long. The CDR3 loop is CASSLVGTYTDTQYF.

The CDR3 is CASTTGGAVDTQYF. V is TRBV13 and J is TRBJ2-3; TCRdb gives TRBD2 as the D gene, but with no DNA this cannot be confirmed. CDR1 PRHDT and CDR2 FYEKMQ come from the germline V gene (reference sequence). The CDR3 spans 14 residues.

This chain joins TRBV20-1 and TRBJ2-1; absent DNA, TCRdb's TRBD2 call cannot be checked. The CDR3 spans 12 residues. Germline V gene lookup returns CDR1 DFQATT and CDR2 SNEGSKA (reference sequence). The chain's CDR3 is CSAIPARDEQFF.

The chain is built from TRBV7-3 and TRBJ2-3. CDR1 SGHTA and CDR2 FQGTGA come from the germline V gene. CDR3 size: 12 residues. CDR3: CASSTYGDTQYF.

V is TRBV25-1 and J is TRBJ2-1; TCRdb calls TRBD2, which cannot be checked without DNA. This CDR3 contains 12 residues. Germline V gene sequence: CDR1 MGHDK, CDR2 SYGVNS. The CDR3 sequence is CASRLDSGEQFF.